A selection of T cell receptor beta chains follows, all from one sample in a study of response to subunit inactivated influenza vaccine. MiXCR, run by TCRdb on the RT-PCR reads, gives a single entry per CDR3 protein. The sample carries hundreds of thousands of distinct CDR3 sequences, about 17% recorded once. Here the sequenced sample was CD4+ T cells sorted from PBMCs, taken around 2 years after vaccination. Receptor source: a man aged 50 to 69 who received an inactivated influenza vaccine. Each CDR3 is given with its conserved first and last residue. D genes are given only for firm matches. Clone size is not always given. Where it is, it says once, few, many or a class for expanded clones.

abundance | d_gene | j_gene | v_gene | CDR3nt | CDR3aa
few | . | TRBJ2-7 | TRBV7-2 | TGTGCCAGCAGCTTGGGGGCCGGATACGAGCAGTACTTC | CASSLGAGYEQYF
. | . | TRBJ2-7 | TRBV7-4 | TGTGCCAGCAGCTCAAACGAAGGGCCCCACGAGCAGTACTTC | CASSSNEGPHEQYF
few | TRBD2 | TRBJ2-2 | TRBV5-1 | TGCGCCAGCAGCTTGGCGGGGGGGCCCGACACCGGGGAGCTGTTTTTT | CASSLAGGPDTGELFF
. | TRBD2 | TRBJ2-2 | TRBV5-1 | TGCGCCAGCAGCTCCGGGCGGACTAGCGGGAGGGCCGGGGAGCTGTTTTTT | CASSSGRTSGRAGELFF
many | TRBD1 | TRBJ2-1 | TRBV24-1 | TGTGCCACCAGTGATAGGGACAGGGTGAATTCCTACAATGAGCAGTTCTTC | CATSDRDRVNSYNEQFF
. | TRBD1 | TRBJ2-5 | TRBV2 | TGTGCCAGCAGTGAAGCTCGGACAGGGGGAGGACGAGAGACCCAGTACTTC | CASSEARTGGGRETQYF
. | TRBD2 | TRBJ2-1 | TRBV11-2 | TGTGCCAGCAGCTTAGATCGTTGGAGCGGGGGCGGAATCAATGAGCAGTTCTTC | CASSLDRWSGGGINEQFF
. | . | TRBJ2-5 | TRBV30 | TGTGCCTGGAGTGTATGGGTAGATGAGGAGACCCAGTACTTC | CAWSVWVDEETQYF
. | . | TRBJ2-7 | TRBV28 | TGTGCCAGCAGTTTTAACAGACAACATCTCTACGAGCAGTACTTC | CASSFNRQHLYEQYF
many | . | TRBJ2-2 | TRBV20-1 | TGCAGTGCTAGGGGTAGCGTAAACACCGGGGAGCTGTTTTTT | CSARGSVNTGELFF
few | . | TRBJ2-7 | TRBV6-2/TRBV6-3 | TGTGCCAGCAGTTACTCGAGACGGAAGAGCTCCTACGAGCAGTACTTC | CASSYSRRKSSYEQYF
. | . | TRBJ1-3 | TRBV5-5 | TGTGCCAGCAGGAAGGAGGAGTTTTTCTCTGGAAACACCATATATTTT | CASRKEEFFSGNTIYF
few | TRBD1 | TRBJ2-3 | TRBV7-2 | TGTGCCAGCAGCTTAGTAGGGGGCCAAAGGGGTACGCAGTATTTT | CASSLVGGQRGTQYF
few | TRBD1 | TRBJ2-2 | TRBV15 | TGTGCCACCAGCAGAACACAGGGGTCCGGGGAGCTGTTTTTT | CATSRTQGSGELFF
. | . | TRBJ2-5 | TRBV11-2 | TGTGCCAGCAGCCTCCCCAGCGCAGGCCTCGGGGTGACCCAGTACTTC | CASSLPSAGLGVTQYF
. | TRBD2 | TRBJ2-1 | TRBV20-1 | TGCAGTGCTAGAGATCGCCAGCGGGAGATGGGTAATGAGCAGTTCTTC | CSARDRQREMGNEQFF
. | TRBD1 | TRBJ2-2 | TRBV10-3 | TGTGCCATCGGGGACAGGGCGTTCTCCGGGGAGCTGTTTTTT | CAIGDRAFSGELFF
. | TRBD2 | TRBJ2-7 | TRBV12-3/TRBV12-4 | TGTGCCAGCAGCACGCGGACTAGCGGGGGGTACGAGCAGTACTTC | CASSTRTSGGYEQYF
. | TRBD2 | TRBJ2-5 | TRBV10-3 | TGTGCCATCAGTGACCTTATAGCGGGAGGGAAGGAGACCCAGTACTTC | CAISDLIAGGKETQYF
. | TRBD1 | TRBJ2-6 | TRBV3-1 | TGTGCCAGCAGCCGGGACAGGGTCTCTGGGGCCAACGTCCTGACTTTC | CASSRDRVSGANVLTF
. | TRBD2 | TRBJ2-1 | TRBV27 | TGTGCCAGCAAAGAAGAGATTTGGTTAGCGGGAGGGCCCCACAGGTGGGTCTTC | CASKEEIWLAGGPHRWVF
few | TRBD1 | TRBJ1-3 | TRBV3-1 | TGTGCCAGCAGCCAAGGACAGGGTAGAAACACCATATATTTT | CASSQGQGRNTIYF
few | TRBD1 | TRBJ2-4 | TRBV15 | TGTGCCACCAGCGAGGGGGCGGCCAAAAACATTCAGTACTTC | CATSEGAAKNIQYF
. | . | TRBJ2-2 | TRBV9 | TGTGCCAGCAGCGTAGCTACGGGGGGCCAGGGCGGGGAGCTGTTTTTT | CASSVATGGQGGELFF
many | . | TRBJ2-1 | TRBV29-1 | TGCAGCGTTGCTGAGGCCTCCTACAATGAGCAGTTCTTC | CSVAEASYNEQFF
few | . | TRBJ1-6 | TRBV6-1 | TGTGCCAGCAATCTGGGCCCTTATAATTCACCCCTCCACTTT | CASNLGPYNSPLHF
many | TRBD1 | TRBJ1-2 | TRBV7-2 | TGTGCCAGCCGCCCACAGGGGAGTTATGGCTACACCTTC | CASRPQGSYGYTF
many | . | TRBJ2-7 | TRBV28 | TGTGCCAGCATGTCGTCTAGCCGGTCCTACGAGCAGTACTTC | CASMSSSRSYEQYF
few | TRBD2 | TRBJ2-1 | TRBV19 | TGTGCCAGTAGTATAGCCGCGGGACTAGCTTCTTACAATGAGCAGTTCTTC | CASSIAAGLASYNEQFF
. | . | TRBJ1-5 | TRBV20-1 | TGCAGTGCTAGAGGACAGGCCGATCAGCCCCAGCATTTT | CSARGQADQPQHF
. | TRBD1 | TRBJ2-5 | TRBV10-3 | TGTGCCATCGGCGGGACAGGGGATTACCAAGAGACCCAGTACTTC | CAIGGTGDYQETQYF
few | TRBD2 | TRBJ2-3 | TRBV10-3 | TGTGCCATCCAGAGACGGGGAGGGCTGGGCACAGATACGCAGTATTTT | CAIQRRGGLGTDTQYF
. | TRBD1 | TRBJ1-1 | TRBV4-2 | TGTGCCAGCAGCCAAGTGTGGGGACAGGTTAACACTGAAGCTTTCTTT | CASSQVWGQVNTEAFF
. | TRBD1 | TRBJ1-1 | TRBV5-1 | TGCGCCAGCAGCTTAAACAGGGGTAGCGGTGAAGCTTTCTTT | CASSLNRGSGEAFF
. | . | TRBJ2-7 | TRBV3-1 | TGTGCCAGCAGTTTTCCGGGACATAGGGTCCACGAGCAGTACTTC | CASSFPGHRVHEQYF
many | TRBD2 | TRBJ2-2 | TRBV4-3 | TGCGCCAGCAGCCAAGTAGCGGGGGGGCTATCGGACACCGGGGAGCTGTTTTTT | CASSQVAGGLSDTGELFF
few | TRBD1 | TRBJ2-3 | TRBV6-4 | TGTGCCAGCAGTGACGGTGGGCAGGGGGCTGATACGCAGTATTTT | CASSDGGQGADTQYF
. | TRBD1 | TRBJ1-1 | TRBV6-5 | TGTGCCAGCAGTTCCCTGGGGGACAGGCGCTACACTGAAGCTTTCTTT | CASSSLGDRRYTEAFF
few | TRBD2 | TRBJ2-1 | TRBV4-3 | TGCGCCAGCAGCTTACGTAAGCGGGGGCCCTACAATGAGCAGTTCTTC | CASSLRKRGPYNEQFF
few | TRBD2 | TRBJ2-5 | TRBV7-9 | TGTGCCAGCAGCTTAACCGTGGCGGGAGAAGAGACCCAGTACTTC | CASSLTVAGEETQYF
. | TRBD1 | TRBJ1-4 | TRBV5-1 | TGCGCCAGCAGCCCCCAAGGGACAGGAAATGAAAAACTGTTTTTT | CASSPQGTGNEKLFF
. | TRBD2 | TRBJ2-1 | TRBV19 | TGTGCCAGTAGTACTCTCGGGACTAGCGGGGGACTCAATGAGCAGTTCTTC | CASSTLGTSGGLNEQFF
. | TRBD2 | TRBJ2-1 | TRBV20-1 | TGCAGTGCTAGAGAGCTAGCGGGAGTATACAATGAGCAGTTCTTC | CSARELAGVYNEQFF
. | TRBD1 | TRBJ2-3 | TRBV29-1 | TGCAGCGTTGAGTTGGGACAGGGGACAGATACGCAGTATTTT | CSVELGQGTDTQYF
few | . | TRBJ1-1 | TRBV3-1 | TGTGCCAGCAGGGACATGAACACTGAAGCTTTCTTT | CASRDMNTEAFF
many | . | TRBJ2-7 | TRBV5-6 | TGTGCCAGCAGCTCGGCGGCCTACGAGCAGTACTTC | CASSSAAYEQYF
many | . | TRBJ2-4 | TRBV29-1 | TGCAGCGTTGAAGATCTGAGTGGCATTCAGTACTTC | CSVEDLSGIQYF
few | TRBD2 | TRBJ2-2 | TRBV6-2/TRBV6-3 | TGTGCCAGCAGTTACTCGACAAGCCCCGGGAGGGGCGAGAACACCGGGGAGCTGTTTTTT | CASSYSTSPGRGENTGELFF